This is a list of T cell receptor beta chains from one sample in a study of blood T cell repertoires in COVID-19. Produced via immunoSEQ multiplex PCR; TCRdb's table is partial and in-frame only. The sample has about 340,000 clones, 87% seen once. Material for sequencing was peripheral blood. Receptors originate from a woman aged 45-59 years with COVID-19, enrolled during active disease. Each CDR3 is given with its conserved first and last residue. Each record gives: clone size, J gene, V gene, D gene, CDR3 protein, CDR3 DNA. D genes are given only for firm matches. The size of a clone is reported for some rows only, either as once, few or many, or as a class for expanded clones.

clone size: NA; J gene: TRBJ1-1; V gene: TRBV24-1; D gene: NA; CDR3 protein: CATREGKGHTEAFF; CDR3 DNA: TGTGCCACCAGGGAGGGGAAGGGTCACACTGAAGCTTTCTTT
clone size: NA; J gene: TRBJ2-2; V gene: TRBV20-1; D gene: NA; CDR3 protein: CSASLDTHNTGELFF; CDR3 DNA: TGCAGTGCTAGTCTCGATACTCACAACACCGGGGAGCTGTTTTTT
clone size: NA; J gene: TRBJ2-1; V gene: TRBV7-2; D gene: NA; CDR3 protein: CASSSRVSYNEQFF; CDR3 DNA: TGTGCCAGCAGCTCTCGGGTCTCCTACAATGAGCAGTTCTTC
clone size: few; J gene: TRBJ2-7; V gene: TRBV14; D gene: NA; CDR3 protein: CASSRSSGSYEQYF; CDR3 DNA: TGTGCCAGCAGCCGGAGCAGCGGGTCCTACGAGCAGTACTTC
clone size: NA; J gene: TRBJ2-1; V gene: TRBV20-1; D gene: NA; CDR3 protein: CSARRGDEQFF; CDR3 DNA: TGCAGTGCTAGAAGAGGAGATGAGCAGTTCTTC
clone size: few; J gene: TRBJ1-2; V gene: TRBV6-1; D gene: NA; CDR3 protein: CASSEGWGQGGYTF; CDR3 DNA: TGTGCCAGCAGTGAAGGGTGGGGGCAGGGCGGCTACACCTTC
clone size: NA; J gene: TRBJ2-3; V gene: TRBV5-1; D gene: NA; CDR3 protein: CASSFSSGANTDTQYF; CDR3 DNA: TGCGCCAGCAGCTTTAGTAGCGGTGCAAACACAGATACGCAGTATTTT
clone size: NA; J gene: TRBJ2-7; V gene: TRBV27; D gene: NA; CDR3 protein: CASSLYAGRSSYEQYF; CDR3 DNA: TGTGCCAGCAGTTTATACGCGGGGAGAAGCTCCTACGAGCAGTACTTC
clone size: NA; J gene: TRBJ2-5; V gene: TRBV5-6; D gene: TRBD1; CDR3 protein: CASSRGDRGQETQYF; CDR3 DNA: TGTGCCAGCAGCAGGGGGGACAGGGGACAAGAGACCCAGTACTTC
clone size: NA; J gene: TRBJ1-1; V gene: TRBV6-5; D gene: NA; CDR3 protein: CASSYAGYTEAFF; CDR3 DNA: TGTGCCAGCAGTTACGCAGGGTACACTGAAGCTTTCTTT
clone size: NA; J gene: TRBJ1-4; V gene: TRBV7-9; D gene: TRBD1; CDR3 protein: CASSDTGTGGTNEKLFF; CDR3 DNA: TGTGCCAGCAGCGACACCGGGACAGGGGGAACTAATGAAAAACTGTTTTTT
clone size: NA; J gene: TRBJ2-2; V gene: TRBV6-1; D gene: TRBD2; CDR3 protein: CASSELAGGSSGELFF; CDR3 DNA: TGTGCCAGCAGTGAACTAGCGGGAGGTTCGTCCGGGGAGCTGTTTTTT
clone size: NA; J gene: TRBJ2-7; V gene: TRBV18; D gene: TRBD2; CDR3 protein: CASSGGQASGSSYEQYF; CDR3 DNA: TGTGCCAGCTCAGGGGGGCAGGCAAGCGGGAGTTCCTACGAGCAGTACTTC
clone size: few; J gene: TRBJ2-5; V gene: TRBV2; D gene: TRBD2; CDR3 protein: CASREGLAGETQYF; CDR3 DNA: TGTGCCAGCAGGGAGGGACTAGCGGGAGAGACCCAGTACTTC
clone size: NA; J gene: TRBJ1-3; V gene: TRBV28; D gene: TRBD1; CDR3 protein: CASRDRQGARNTIYF; CDR3 DNA: TGTGCCAGCAGAGACCGACAGGGGGCGCGGAACACCATATATTTT
clone size: NA; J gene: TRBJ1-3; V gene: TRBV29-1; D gene: TRBD1; CDR3 protein: CSVGGNRGAGNTIYF; CDR3 DNA: TGCAGCGTTGGGGGCAACAGGGGAGCTGGAAACACCATATATTTT
clone size: NA; J gene: TRBJ2-7; V gene: TRBV6-5; D gene: NA; CDR3 protein: CASARSGFGSYEQYF; CDR3 DNA: TGTGCCAGCGCACGCTCGGGTTTTGGCTCCTACGAGCAGTACTTC
clone size: once; J gene: TRBJ2-3; V gene: TRBV27; D gene: TRBD2; CDR3 protein: CASSEVSGSRTDTQYF; CDR3 DNA: TGTGCCAGCAGTGAAGTTAGCGGGAGTAGAACAGATACGCAGTATTTT